These T cell receptor beta chains were read from a single sample in a study of identical twins. TCRdb used MiXCR to reprocess the 5' RACE reads, holding one entry per CDR3 protein. The sample holds around 300,000 distinct CDR3 sequences, about 8% seen once. Separately, the same data were catalogued under a study of yellow fever vaccine responses in identical twins.

Input material: memory (CD45RO+) T cells sorted from blood. The receptors come from a woman aged 18-29 years in good health. Each CDR3 is given with its conserved first and last residue. A D gene is named only where the DNA matches it firmly. Clone size, where shown, is once, few, many, or a class for clones that have expanded.

>TRBV7-3|few|TRBJ2-5|TRBD2
TGTGCCAGCAGCATGGGACTAGCGGGAGGGGAAACCCAGTACTTC
CASSMGLAGGETQYF
>TRBV5-4|NA|TRBJ2-7|TRBD1
TGTGCCAGCAGCTTGTACAGGGGGCTCGACTACGAGCAGTACTTC
CASSLYRGLDYEQYF
>TRBV6-1|few|TRBJ1-5|TRBD1
TGTGCCAGCAGTGGGACAGGAGAAAGTCAGCCCCAGCATTTT
CASSGTGESQPQHF
>TRBV7-2|few|TRBJ2-1|TRBD2
TGTGCCAGCAGCGTAGGCACTAGCGGCTTTTACAATGAGCAGTTCTTC
CASSVGTSGFYNEQFF
>TRBV20-1|few|TRBJ2-4|NA
TGCAGTGCTAGAGAATCGTTGGGGGGAGCCAAAAACATTCAGTACTTC
CSARESLGGAKNIQYF
>TRBV15|few|TRBJ2-2|NA
TGTGCCACCAGCAGAGATAAATCCGGGAACACCGGGGAGCTGTTTTTT
CATSRDKSGNTGELFF
>TRBV3-1|NA|TRBJ2-2|NA
TGTGCCAGCAGCCCCTGGCAACAGGGCGACACCGGGGAGCTGTTTTTT
CASSPWQQGDTGELFF
>TRBV6-1|many|TRBJ2-1|NA
TGTGCCAGCAGTGAAGAGGAAGGCAGCTACAATGAGCAGTTCTTC
CASSEEEGSYNEQFF
>TRBV3-1|many|TRBJ2-7|NA
TGTGCCAGCAGCCAATTCGGGTACGAGCAGTACTTC
CASSQFGYEQYF
>TRBV12-3/TRBV12-4|many|TRBJ1-6|TRBD1
TGTGCCAGCAGCCCCCGGGACAGGGCCAATAATTCACCCCTCCACTTT
CASSPRDRANNSPLHF
>TRBV25-1|NA|TRBJ1-4|TRBD1
TGTGCCAGCAGCCCCGACAGGGGTTTTGAAAAACTGTTTTTT
CASSPDRGFEKLFF
>TRBV12-3/TRBV12-4|few|TRBJ2-5|NA
TGTGCCAGCACCTACGGTCCGGAGACCCAGTACTTC
CASTYGPETQYF
>TRBV4-1|many|TRBJ2-1|TRBD2
TGCGCCAGCAGCCAAGTTGGCGGGGGGTCCCGTCAAAATGAGCAGTTCTTC
CASSQVGGGSRQNEQFF
>TRBV6-1|few|TRBJ2-5|TRBD1
TGTGCCAGCAGTACCCGGACAGGGAGAACCCGGGAGACCCAGTACTTC
CASSTRTGRTRETQYF
>TRBV5-1|many|TRBJ2-1|TRBD2
TGCGCCAGCAGCTCCACAACGACTAGCGGTTACAATGAGCAGTTCTTC
CASSSTTTSGYNEQFF
>TRBV2|few|TRBJ2-5|NA
TGTGCCAGCGGTTTCCGTTGGTCCCAAGAGACCCAGTACTTC
CASGFRWSQETQYF
>TRBV10-3|NA|TRBJ2-2|NA
TGTGCCATCAGGGGGGACGCGCACACCGGGGAGCTGTTTTTT
CAIRGDAHTGELFF
>TRBV10-3|many|TRBJ2-5|TRBD1
TGTGCCATCAGCTGGAGGTCCGGGACAGGGGACCCTAACCAAGAGACCCAGTACTTC
CAISWRSGTGDPNQETQYF
>TRBV11-2|many|TRBJ2-1|NA
TGTGCCAGCAGCTCCAAAAACTTACCGGGAGAATCCTACAATGAGCAGTTCTTC
CASSSKNLPGESYNEQFF
>TRBV20-1|NA|TRBJ2-7|NA
TGCTGTGCTAACAGGGGGGGTAGCGGAGGATTCTCCTACGAGCAGTACTTC
CCANRGGSGGFSYEQYF
>TRBV4-1|NA|TRBJ2-1|NA
TGCGCCAGCAGCCAAGAAGGGGCAAGGAATCTCGGCGATGAGCAGTTCTTC
CASSQEGARNLGDEQFF
>TRBV6-6|many|TRBJ2-1|TRBD2
TGTGCCAGCAGGTCTAGCGGGGACAATGAGCAGTTCTTC
CASRSSGDNEQFF
>TRBV6-1|few|TRBJ2-1|TRBD2
TGTGCCAGCAGTGCCTCCGGGACTAGCGGCAATGAGCAGTTCTTC
CASSASGTSGNEQFF
>TRBV27|many|TRBJ1-1|NA
TGTGCCAGCAGTTACCGACAGGAGACTGAAGCTTTCTTT
CASSYRQETEAFF
>TRBV6-1|many|TRBJ1-2|NA
TGTGCCAGCACCCCGGGGAGGAGCTATGGCTACACCTTC
CASTPGRSYGYTF
>TRBV6-2/TRBV6-3|many|TRBJ2-7|NA
TGTGCCAGCAGTTATGGACAGCCACACCTACTACGGGAGCAGTACTTC
CASSYGQPHLLREQYF
>TRBV6-1|many|TRBJ1-5|NA
TGTGCCAGCGGGGGGGATAGCAATCAGCCCCAGCATTTT
CASGGDSNQPQHF
>TRBV2|many|TRBJ2-5|NA
TGTGCCAGCCGACGGGACTCAGAGACCCAGTACTTC
CASRRDSETQYF
>TRBV12-3/TRBV12-4|many|TRBJ1-5|TRBD1
TGTGCCAGCATGGACAGGGCTAATAATCAGCCCCAGCATTTT
CASMDRANNQPQHF